The rows below give T cell receptor beta chains drawn from one sample of a study of shared clonotypes between healthy human individuals. The method was immunoSEQ multiplex PCR; TCRdb's version includes in-frame clones alone and lacks a portion of them. The table lists millions of clones, 85% to 95% of them singletons, with more than 0.1% in the top ten. Sequencing was performed on naive CD4+ T cells sorted from blood. Source of these receptors: a man between 18 and 29 years old in good health. CDR3s include the opening cysteine and the closing phenylalanine or tryptophan. Each record gives: D gene, V gene, J gene, clone size, CDR3 DNA, CDR3 protein. The D gene is left open where the match is weak. Part of the rows lack a size; the others show once, few, many or a class for expanded clones.

NA	TRBV6-6	TRBJ1-2	few	TGTGCCAGCAGTTACAGGGGACTGGATGGCTACACCTTC	CASSYRGLDGYTF
NA	TRBV5-1	TRBJ1-2	NA	TGCGCCAGCAGCTTGGTCCAGGGCTATGGCTACACCTTC	CASSLVQGYGYTF
NA	TRBV14	TRBJ2-3	once	TGTGCCAGCAGCCGGGACCAGACAGATACGCAGTATTTT	CASSRDQTDTQYF
NA	TRBV9	TRBJ2-3	NA	TGTGCCAGCAGCCTACAGGGGAGGCGAGTGAGCACAGATACGCAGTATTTT	CASSLQGRRVSTDTQYF
NA	TRBV2	TRBJ1-2	NA	TGTGCCAGCAGTCGGACCACCTATGGCTACACCTTC	CASSRTTYGYTF
TRBD1	TRBV5-4	TRBJ1-1	NA	TGTGCCAGCAGCTTGGAGGGACAGGGGGCCGTGGACACTGAAGCTTTCTTT	CASSLEGQGAVDTEAFF
NA	TRBV5-1	TRBJ2-7	NA	TGCGCCAGCAGCGTGGACAGCTCACGCTACGAGCAGTACTTC	CASSVDSSRYEQYF
TRBD1	TRBV18	TRBJ1-6	NA	TGTGCCAGCTCACCGACTCAGACCGGACAGGGGGGAAATTCACCCCTCCACTTT	CASSPTQTGQGGNSPLHF
NA	TRBV11-3	TRBJ2-1	NA	TGTGCCAGCAGCCCAGGGAGCTATAATGAGCAGTTCTTC	CASSPGSYNEQFF
NA	TRBV15	TRBJ2-2	NA	TGTGCCACCAGTAAGGGGCGGCCGCGGAACACCGGGGAGCTGTTTTTT	CATSKGRPRNTGELFF
NA	TRBV7-9	TRBJ2-7	NA	TGTGCCAGCAGCTTAGCCGGGGGCGACTCCTACGAGCAGTACTTC	CASSLAGGDSYEQYF
NA	TRBV29-1	TRBJ1-1	NA	TGCAGCGTTGAAGATCGTCCAGGGGTGAACACTGAAGCTTTCTTT	CSVEDRPGVNTEAFF
NA	TRBV5-4	TRBJ1-3	NA	TGTGCCAGCAGCATTACAGGCTCTGGAAACACCATATATTTT	CASSITGSGNTIYF
NA	TRBV5-5	TRBJ2-7	few	TGTGCCAGCAGCCTGAGCTCCTACGAGCAGTACTTC	CASSLSSYEQYF
NA	TRBV7-2	TRBJ1-1	NA	TGTGCCAGCAGCTTAGGGGTGGGTGAGGCTTTCTTT	CASSLGVGEAFF
NA	TRBV12-1	TRBJ1-2	NA	TGTGCCAGCAGCTTAAACATTCCGGGACAGGGTGGCTACACCTTC	CASSLNIPGQGGYTF
NA	TRBV2	TRBJ2-2	NA	TGTGCCAGCAGTGAACGTCAGGGACCCGGGGAGCTGTTTTTT	CASSERQGPGELFF
TRBD1	TRBV5-6	TRBJ2-2	NA	TGTGCCAGCAGCTTTCGAAGGACAGGGGGACGAACCGGGGAGCTGTTTTTT	CASSFRRTGGRTGELFF
TRBD2	TRBV7-8	TRBJ2-2	NA	TGTGCCAGCAGCTTAAGGGGTTCGGGACTAGTGGGCGGGGAGCTGTTTTTT	CASSLRGSGLVGGELFF
TRBD2	TRBV27	TRBJ2-1	NA	TGTGCCAGCAGTAATTACCCTAAAGTAGCGGGAGTATCTAATGAGCAGTTCTTC	CASSNYPKVAGVSNEQFF
NA	TRBV6-1	TRBJ2-7	NA	TGTGCCAGCAGATACTACGAGCAGTACTTC	CASRYYEQYF
NA	TRBV6-5	TRBJ1-4	NA	TGTGCCAGCAGTTACTCGTGGACCGAGAATGAAAAACTGTTTTTT	CASSYSWTENEKLFF
NA	TRBV5-4	TRBJ2-6	NA	TGTGCCAGCAGCTTGGCGTCAAGGAGCTCTGGGGCCAACGTCCTGACTTTC	CASSLASRSSGANVLTF
NA	TRBV2	TRBJ2-7	NA	TGTGCCAGCAGTGACCGGTTCGGGCAGTACTTC	CASSDRFGQYF
NA	TRBV19	TRBJ2-2	NA	TGTGCCAGTAGTACCACGTGGGCGGCAAACACCGGGGAGCTGTTTTTT	CASSTTWAANTGELFF
TRBD2	TRBV7-8	TRBJ2-7	NA	TGTGCCAGCAGCCGTACAAGCGGGAGCTCCTACGAGCAGTACTTC	CASSRTSGSSYEQYF
TRBD1	TRBV14	TRBJ2-2	NA	TGTGCCAGCAGCCGCGGACAGGGGGTATTCGGCGGGGAGCTGTTTTTT	CASSRGQGVFGGELFF
NA	TRBV18	TRBJ2-5	NA	TGTGCCAGCTCACAAAGGGCGGGACAAGAGACCCAGTACTTC	CASSQRAGQETQYF
TRBD2	TRBV4-1	TRBJ2-7	NA	TGCGCCAGCAGCCAACTAGCGGGGGGTTCTTCCTACGAGCAGTACTTC	CASSQLAGGSSYEQYF
NA	TRBV11-2	TRBJ2-5	NA	TGTGCCAGCAGCTTAGTACTTCAGGGGAGAGAGACCCAGTACTTC	CASSLVLQGRETQYF
NA	TRBV7-9	TRBJ2-7	NA	TGTGCCAGCAGCCCTGGGTTCTACGAGCAGTACTTC	CASSPGFYEQYF